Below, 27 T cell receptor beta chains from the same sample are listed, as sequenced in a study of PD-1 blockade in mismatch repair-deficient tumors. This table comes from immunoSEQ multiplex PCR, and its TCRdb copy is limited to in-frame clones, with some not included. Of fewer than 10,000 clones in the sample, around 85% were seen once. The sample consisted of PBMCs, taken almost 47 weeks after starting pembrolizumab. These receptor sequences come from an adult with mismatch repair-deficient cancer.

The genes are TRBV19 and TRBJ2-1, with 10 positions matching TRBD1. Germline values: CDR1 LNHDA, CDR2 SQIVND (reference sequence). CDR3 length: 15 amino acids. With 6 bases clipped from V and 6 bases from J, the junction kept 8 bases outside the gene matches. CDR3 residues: CASSYRTGGFNEQFF. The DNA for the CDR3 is TGTGCCAGTAGCTACCGGACAGGGGGTTTCAATGAGCAGTTCTTC.

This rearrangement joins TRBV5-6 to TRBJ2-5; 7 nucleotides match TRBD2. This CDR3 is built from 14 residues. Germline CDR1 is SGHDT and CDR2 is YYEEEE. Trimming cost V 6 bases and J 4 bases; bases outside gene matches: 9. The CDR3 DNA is TGTGCCAGCATGGGCGGGAGTGAGCGAGAGACCCAGTACTTC. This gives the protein CASMGGSERETQYF.

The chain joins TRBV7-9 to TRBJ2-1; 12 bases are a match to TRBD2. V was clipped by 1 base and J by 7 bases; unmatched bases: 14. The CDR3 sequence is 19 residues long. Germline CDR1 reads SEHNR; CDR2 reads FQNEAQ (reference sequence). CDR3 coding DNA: TGTGCCAGCAGCTTAGGTCTTCTAGCGGGAGGGAGGGGGAGGAATGAGCAGTTCTTC. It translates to CASSLGLLAGGRGRNEQFF.

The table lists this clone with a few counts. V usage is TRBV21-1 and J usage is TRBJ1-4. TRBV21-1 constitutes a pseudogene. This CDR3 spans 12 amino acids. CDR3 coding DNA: TGTGCCAGCAGGAGGGGAGGCGGAAAACTGTTTTTT. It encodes CASRRGGGKLFF.

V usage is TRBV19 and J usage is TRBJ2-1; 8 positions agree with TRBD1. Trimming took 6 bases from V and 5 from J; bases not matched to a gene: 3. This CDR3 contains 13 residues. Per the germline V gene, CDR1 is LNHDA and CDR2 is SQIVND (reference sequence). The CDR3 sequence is CASRGRGHNEQFF. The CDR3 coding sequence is TGTGCCAGTAGGGGCAGGGGGCACAATGAGCAGTTCTTC.

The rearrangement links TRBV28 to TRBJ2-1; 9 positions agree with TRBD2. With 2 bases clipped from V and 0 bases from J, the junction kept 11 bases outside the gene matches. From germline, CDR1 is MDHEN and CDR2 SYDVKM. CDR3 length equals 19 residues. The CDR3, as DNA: TGTGCCAGCAGTTTAAACCTAGCGGGATTTCCAAGCTCCTACAATGAGCAGTTCTTC. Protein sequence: CASSLNLAGFPSSYNEQFF.

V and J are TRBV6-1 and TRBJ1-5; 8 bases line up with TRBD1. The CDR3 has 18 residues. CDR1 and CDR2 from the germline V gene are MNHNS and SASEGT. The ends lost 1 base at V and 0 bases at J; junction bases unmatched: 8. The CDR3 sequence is CASSEVWTGFPSNQPQHF. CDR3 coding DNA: TGTGCCAGCAGTGAAGTATGGACAGGGTTCCCTAGCAATCAGCCCCAGCATTTT.

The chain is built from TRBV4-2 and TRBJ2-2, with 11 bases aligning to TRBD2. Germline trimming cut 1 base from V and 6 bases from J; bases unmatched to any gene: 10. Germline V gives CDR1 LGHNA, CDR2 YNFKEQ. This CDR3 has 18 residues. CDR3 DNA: TGTGCCAGCAGCCAAGTAGGGCTAGCGGGAGGTGGGGCCGGGGAGCTGTTTTTT. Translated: CASSQVGLAGGGAGELFF.

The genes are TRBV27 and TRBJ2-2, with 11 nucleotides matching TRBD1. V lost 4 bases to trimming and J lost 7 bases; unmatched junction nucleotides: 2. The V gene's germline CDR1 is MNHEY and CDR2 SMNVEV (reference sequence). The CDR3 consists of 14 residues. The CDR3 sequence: CASSWTGGHGELFF. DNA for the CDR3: TGTGCCAGCAGTTGGACAGGGGGCCACGGGGAGCTGTTTTTT.

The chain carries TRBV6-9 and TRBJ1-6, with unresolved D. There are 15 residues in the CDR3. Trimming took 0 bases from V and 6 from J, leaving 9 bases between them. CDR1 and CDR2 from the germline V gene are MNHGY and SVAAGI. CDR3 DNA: TGTGCCAGCAGTTATTCTGGCAGGCTTAATTCACCCCTCCACTTT. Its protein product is CASSYSGRLNSPLHF.

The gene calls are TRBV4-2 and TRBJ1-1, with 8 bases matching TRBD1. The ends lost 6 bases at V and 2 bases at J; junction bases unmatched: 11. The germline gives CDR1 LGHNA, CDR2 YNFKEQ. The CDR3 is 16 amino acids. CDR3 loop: CASRNVDRGGNTEAFF. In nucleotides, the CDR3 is TGTGCCAGCAGAAATGTAGACAGGGGAGGTAACACTGAAGCTTTCTTT.

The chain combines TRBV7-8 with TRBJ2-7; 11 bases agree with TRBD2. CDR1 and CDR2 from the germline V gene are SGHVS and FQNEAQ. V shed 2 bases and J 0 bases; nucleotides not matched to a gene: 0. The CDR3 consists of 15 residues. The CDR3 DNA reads TGTGCCAGCAGCTTAACTAGCGGGAGCTCCTACGAGCAGTACTTC. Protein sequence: CASSLTSGSSYEQYF.

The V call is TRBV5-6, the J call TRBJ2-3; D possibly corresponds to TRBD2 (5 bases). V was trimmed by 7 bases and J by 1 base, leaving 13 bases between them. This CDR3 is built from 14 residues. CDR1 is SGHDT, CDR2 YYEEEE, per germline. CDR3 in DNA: TGTGCCAGCGTACGGGATCCTGGCACAGATACGCAGTATTTT. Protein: CASVRDPGTDTQYF.

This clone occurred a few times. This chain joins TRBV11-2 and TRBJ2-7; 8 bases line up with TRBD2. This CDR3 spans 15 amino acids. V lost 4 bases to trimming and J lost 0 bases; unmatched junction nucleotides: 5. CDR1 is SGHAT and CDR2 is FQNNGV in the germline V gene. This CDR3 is CASSSSSGISYEQYF. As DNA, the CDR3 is TGTGCCAGCAGCTCCAGTAGCGGGATCTCCTACGAGCAGTACTTC.

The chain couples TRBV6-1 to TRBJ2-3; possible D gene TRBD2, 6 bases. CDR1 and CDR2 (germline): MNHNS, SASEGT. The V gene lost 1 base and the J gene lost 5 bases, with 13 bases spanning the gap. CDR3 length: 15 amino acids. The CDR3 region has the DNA TGTGCCAGCAGTGAAGGGCCGGGAGTCGGAGATACGCAGTATTTT. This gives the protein CASSEGPGVGDTQYF.

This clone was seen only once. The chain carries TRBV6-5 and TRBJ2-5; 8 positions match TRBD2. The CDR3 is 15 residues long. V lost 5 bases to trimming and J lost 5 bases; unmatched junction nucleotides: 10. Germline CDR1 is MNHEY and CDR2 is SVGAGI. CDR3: CASSPGTRGGETQYF. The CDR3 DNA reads TGTGCCAGCAGTCCCGGGACTAGAGGGGGGGAGACCCAGTACTTC.

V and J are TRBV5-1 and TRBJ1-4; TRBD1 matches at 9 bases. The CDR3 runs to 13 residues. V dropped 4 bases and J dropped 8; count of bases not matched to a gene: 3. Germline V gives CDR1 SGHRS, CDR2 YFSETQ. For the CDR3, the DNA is TGCGCCAGCAGCCCGGGACAGGGAGAAAAACTGTTTTTT. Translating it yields CASSPGQGEKLFF.

For the CDR3, the DNA is TGCGCCAGCAGCCCGGCGGCCGGGGACTCAATCTACGAGCAGTACTTC. Amino acids: CASSPAAGDSIYEQYF. V is TRBV4-1 and J is TRBJ2-7; D is possibly TRBD2 (6 bases). This CDR3 is 16 amino acids long. Looked up from germline, CDR1 is MGHRA and CDR2 is YSYEKL. The V gene lost 4 bases and the J gene lost 3 bases, with 19 bases spanning the gap.

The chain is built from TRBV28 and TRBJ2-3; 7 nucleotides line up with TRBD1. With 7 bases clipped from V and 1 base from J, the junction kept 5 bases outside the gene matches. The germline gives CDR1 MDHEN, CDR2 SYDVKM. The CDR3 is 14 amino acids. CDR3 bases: TGTGCCAGCAACAGGGGTTCAGGCACAGATACGCAGTATTTT. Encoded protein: CASNRGSGTDTQYF.

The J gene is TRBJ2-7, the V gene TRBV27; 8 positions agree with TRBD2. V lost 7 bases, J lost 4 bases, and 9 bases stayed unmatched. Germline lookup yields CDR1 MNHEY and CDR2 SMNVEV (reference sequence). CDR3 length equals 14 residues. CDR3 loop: CASNNAGGRYEQYF. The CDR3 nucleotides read TGTGCCAGCAACAATGCGGGGGGTAGGTACGAGCAGTACTTC.

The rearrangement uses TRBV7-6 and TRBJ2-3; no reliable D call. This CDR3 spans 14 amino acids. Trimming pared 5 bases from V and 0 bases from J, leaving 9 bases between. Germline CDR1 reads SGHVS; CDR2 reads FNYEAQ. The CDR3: CASSPSTSTDTQYF. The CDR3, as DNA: TGTGCCAGCAGCCCGTCTACTAGCACAGATACGCAGTATTTT.

CDR3 loop: CASSGLPSSYNEQFF. CDR3 DNA: TGTGCCAGCAGCGGCCTCCCGAGCTCCTACAATGAGCAGTTCTTC. The genes are TRBV9 and TRBJ2-1; D unresolved. V was cut by 3 bases and J by 0 bases, with 10 bases left in between. CDR3 size: 15 residues. Germline V gene data show CDR1 as SGDLS and CDR2 as YYNGEE.

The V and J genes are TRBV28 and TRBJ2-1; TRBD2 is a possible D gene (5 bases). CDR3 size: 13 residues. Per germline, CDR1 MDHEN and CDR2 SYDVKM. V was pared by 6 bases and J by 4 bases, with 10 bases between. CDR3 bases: TGTGCCAGCAGCCGGTCGGGGTACAATGAGCAGTTCTTC. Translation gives CASSRSGYNEQFF.

CDR3 sequence: CASSARLGQGARRAFF. The DNA for the CDR3 is TGTGCCAGCAGCGCCCGGCTGGGACAGGGGGCGCGGAGAGCTTTCTTT. The genes are TRBV11-2 and TRBJ1-1; 12 nucleotides line up with TRBD1. The CDR3 contains 16 residues. V shed 5 bases, J shed 10 bases, and the junction held 14 bases outside the gene matches. CDR1 and CDR2 (germline): SGHAT, FQNNGV. Combining the CDR3 with reference TRBV11-2 and TRBJ1-1 gives the whole variable domain EAGVAQSPRYKIIEKRQSVAFWCNPISGHATLYWYQQILGQGPKLLIQFQNNGVVDDSQLPKDRFSAERLKGVDSTLKIQPAKLEDSAVYLCASSARLGQGARRAFFGQGTRLTVV.

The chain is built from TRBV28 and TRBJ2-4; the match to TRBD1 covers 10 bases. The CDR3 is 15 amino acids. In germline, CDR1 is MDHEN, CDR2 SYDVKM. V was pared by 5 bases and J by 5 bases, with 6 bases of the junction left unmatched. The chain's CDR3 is CASSTPGTGENIQYF. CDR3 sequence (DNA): TGTGCCAGCAGTACCCCCGGGACAGGGGAAAACATTCAGTACTTC.

The CDR3 loop reads CASSHSGSGRYNEQFF. The CDR3 DNA is TGTGCCAGCAGCCATTCGGGTAGCGGGAGATACAATGAGCAGTTCTTC. The rearrangement links TRBV7-3 to TRBJ2-1; TRBD2 aligns across 9 bases. J gave up 4 bases and V 5 bases, and 9 bases lay outside the gene matches. Germline assignment: CDR1 SGHTA and CDR2 FQGTGA. This CDR3 region has 16 residues.

CDR3 in DNA: TGTGCCAGCAGCCAAGCACTAGCGGGAGGGCACAATGAGCAGTTCTTC. Encoded protein: CASSQALAGGHNEQFF. The chain carries TRBV4-2 and TRBJ2-1, with 13 positions matching TRBD2. The CDR3 length is 16 residues. The germline gives CDR1 LGHNA, CDR2 YNFKEQ. V shed 1 base and J 5 bases; nucleotides not matched to a gene: 2.